This T cell receptor (beta chain) was profiled in a study of blood T cells in healthy people across ages. Findings and caveats of the study: Per million T cells, TCR beta diversity dropped roughly linearly as age increased. Diversity was estimated from one million T cells, and these estimates were considered underestimates.

This clonotype appeared a few times. What it recognizes is unknown. It was with a sample-barcoded 5' primer and a J-beta primer mix that a second PCR of about 7 to 12 cycles was run. Every cDNA molecule bore a tag from a template-switch adaptor containing 12 random nucleotides. TCRdb redid the calling of the 5' RACE reads with MiXCR, one entry per CDR3 protein. In the table there are 550,000 to 750,000 distinct CDR3 sequences, around 20% of which are singletons. V lost 1 base to trimming and J lost 10 bases; unmatched junction nucleotides: 7. The CDR3 contains 13 residues. Looked up from germline, CDR1 is SQVTM and CDR2 is ANQGSEA.

The chain combines TRBV29-1 with TRBJ1-1, with 9 bases matching TRBD1. The sequencing sample was made of blood. This receptor was taken from a man between 65 and 85 years old in good health. CDR3 sequence (DNA): TGCAGCGTTGAAGTGGACAGGGGCGGTAGAGCTTTCTTT. Its translation: CSVEVDRGGRAFF.